This T cell receptor (beta chain) was identified in a study of T-cell reconstitution after alpha-beta-depleted transplantation in children. The germline V gene encodes CDR1 DFQATT and CDR2 SNEGSKA (reference sequence). The CDR3 has 12 amino acids. The V gene lost 2 bases and the J gene lost 1 base, with 2 bases spanning the gap. The table lists this clonotype with many counts. Library preparation (for TCRbeta) was performed with unique molecular identifiers. TCRdb re-analysed the PCR reads in MiXCR, keeping a single row per CDR3 protein. The data contain around 600,000 distinct CDR3 sequences, around a sixth of them singletons.

The clonotype comes from a human donor who donated a stem cell graft to a child with acute myeloid leukemia. V is TRBV20-1 and J is TRBJ2-2, with D uncertain. The input for sequencing was PBMCs from the stem cell graft donor, taken from the stem cell graft. CDR3 nucleotide sequence: TGCAGTGCTAGACGGAACACCGGGGAGCTGTTTTTT. It codes for CSARRNTGELFF.